These T cell receptor beta chains were read from a single sample in a study of blood T cell repertoires in COVID-19. Sequenced by immunoSEQ multiplex PCR; TCRdb stores in-frame clones only, minus some. The sample carries a few hundred thousand clones, around 83% recorded once. Sample: peripheral blood. Every receptor here comes from a woman in her forties who had recovered from COVID-19. CDR3s include the opening cysteine and the closing phenylalanine or tryptophan. D genes are given only for firm matches. Clone size is stated in some rows and not others, as once, few, many or a class when expanded.

.	TRBJ1-1	.	TRBV10-3	CAISESLGGRNTEAFF	TGTGCCATCAGTGAGTCTCTGGGGGGGAGGAACACTGAAGCTTTCTTT
once	TRBJ1-2	TRBD1	TRBV24-1	CATSDPGTAANYGYTF	TGTGCCACCAGTGACCCCGGGACAGCTGCTAACTATGGCTACACCTTC
.	TRBJ2-1	TRBD2	TRBV2	CASSQLAGGWGEQFF	TGTGCCAGCAGTCAACTAGCGGGGGGCTGGGGGGAGCAGTTCTTC
.	TRBJ2-3	TRBD2	TRBV7-6	CASSPRRGGPVIIGTDTQYF	TGTGCCAGCAGCCCAAGACGGGGGGGGCCCGTCATTATTGGCACAGATACGCAGTATTTT
.	TRBJ2-5	.	TRBV11-3	CASTVFGARETQYF	TGTGCCAGCACTGTATTTGGGGCAAGGGAGACCCAGTACTTC
.	TRBJ1-1	.	TRBV11-3	CASSLGEGMAFF	TGTGCCAGCAGCTTGGGGGAGGGCATGGCTTTCTTT
.	TRBJ2-4	TRBD1	TRBV7-2	CASSLVGTGENGNIQYF	TGTGCCAGCAGCTTAGTTGGGACAGGGGAGAATGGGAACATTCAGTACTTC
.	TRBJ1-5	.	TRBV30	CAWSPQGYQPQHF	TGTGCCTGGAGTCCACAGGGTTATCAGCCCCAGCATTTT
once	TRBJ1-2	.	TRBV9	CASSGSVGRGVHYGYTF	TGTGCCAGCAGCGGTAGTGTGGGGCGGGGGGTCCACTATGGCTACACCTTC
once	TRBJ1-1	.	TRBV25-1	CASTETDGNTEAFF	TGTGCCAGCACTGAGACAGACGGAAACACTGAAGCTTTCTTT
.	TRBJ2-4	TRBD2	TRBV19	CASSTGTSFIGNIQYF	TGTGCCAGTAGTACCGGGACTAGCTTTATTGGAAACATTCAGTACTTC
.	TRBJ1-3	TRBD1	TRBV11-2	CASSYGQASVGNTIYF	TGTGCCAGCAGCTATGGACAGGCCTCGGTGGGAAACACCATATATTTT
.	TRBJ2-3	TRBD2	TRBV7-8	CASSNRLAGGRNTDTQYF	TGTGCCAGCAGCAACCGACTAGCGGGGGGACGAAACACAGATACGCAGTATTTT
.	TRBJ1-2	TRBD1	TRBV2	CASSQTGEVDGYTF	TGTGCCAGCAGTCAGACAGGGGAGGTAGATGGCTACACCTTC
.	TRBJ1-4	TRBD1	TRBV6-5	CASSNSQGSREKLFF	TGTGCCAGCAGTAACTCACAGGGGTCTAGAGAAAAACTGTTTTTT
.	TRBJ1-1	.	TRBV12-3/TRBV12-4	CASSFPSTPEAFF	TGTGCCAGCAGTTTCCCTTCAACCCCTGAGGCTTTCTTT
few	TRBJ2-7	TRBD1	TRBV5-6	CASSLTGVGREQYF	TGTGCCAGCAGCTTAACAGGGGTTGGTCGGGAGCAGTACTTC
.	TRBJ2-6	TRBD1	TRBV10-3	CAISAGAGTGSLSGANVLTF	TGTGCCATCAGTGCGGGAGCCGGGACAGGCTCCTTGAGTGGGGCCAACGTCCTGACTTTC
.	TRBJ1-2	.	TRBV7-2	CASSFGGAEHYGYTF	TGTGCCAGCAGCTTCGGCGGGGCGGAGCACTATGGCTACACCTTC
.	TRBJ1-6	.	TRBV7-9	CASSLEFGSPLHF	TGTGCCAGCAGCTTAGAATTCGGTTCACCCCTCCACTTT
once	TRBJ1-1	TRBD1	TRBV5-1	CASSLGDRGTYTEAFF	TGCGCCAGCAGCTTGGGGGACAGGGGGACATACACTGAAGCTTTCTTT
.	TRBJ2-6	TRBD1	TRBV3-1/TRBV3-2	CASSRLKGQRAGANVLTF	TGTGCCAGCAGCCGTTTAAAGGGACAGAGAGCTGGGGCCAACGTCCTGACTTTC
.	TRBJ1-5	.	TRBV30	CAWSFRGNQPQHF	TGTGCCTGGAGTTTTCGGGGAAATCAGCCCCAGCATTTT
.	TRBJ2-3	.	TRBV5-1	CASSLTGSTDTQYF	TGCGCCAGCAGCTTGACGGGAAGCACAGATACGCAGTATTTT
.	TRBJ1-5	.	TRBV6-2/TRBV6-3	CASSLGAAYSNQPQHF	TGTGCCAGCAGTTTAGGGGCGGCTTATAGCAATCAGCCCCAGCATTTT
.	TRBJ2-7	.	TRBV25-1	CASSPLQGGLEEQYF	TGTGCCAGCAGTCCCCTCCAGGGTGGGCTAGAGGAGCAGTACTTC
few	TRBJ1-3	.	TRBV5-1	CASSRRGLQNRGNTIYF	TGCGCCAGCAGCCGAAGGGGATTGCAAAACCGGGGAAACACCATATATTTT
.	TRBJ2-7	TRBD1	TRBV28	CASSPQKGASSYEQYF	TGTGCCAGCAGTCCCCAAAAGGGGGCGAGCTCCTACGAGCAGTACTTC
.	TRBJ2-3	.	TRBV18	CASSPSGSTDTQYF	TGTGCCAGCTCACCAAGCGGAAGCACAGATACGCAGTATTTT
.	TRBJ2-1	TRBD2	TRBV10-3	CAIRGKIAGGQDNEQFF	TGTGCCATCAGGGGAAAGATAGCGGGGGGGCAGGACAATGAGCAGTTCTTC
.	TRBJ1-3	TRBD1	TRBV5-1	CASRLGTDSGNTIYF	TGCGCCAGCAGGCTAGGGACAGACTCTGGAAACACCATATATTTT
.	TRBJ2-3	TRBD1	TRBV18	CASSPGRGNTDTQYF	TGTGCCAGCTCACCGGGCAGGGGGAACACAGATACGCAGTATTTT
.	TRBJ2-1	TRBD2	TRBV15	CATSNSGAYNEQFF	TGTGCCACCAGCAATAGCGGGGCGTACAATGAGCAGTTCTTC
few	TRBJ1-2	.	TRBV6-6	CASSYAGIDGYTF	TGTGCCAGCAGTTACGCGGGGATCGATGGCTACACCTTC
.	TRBJ1-2	TRBD1	TRBV3-1/TRBV3-2	CASSQEQGPRNYGYTF	TGTGCCAGCAGCCAAGAACAGGGGCCTAGAAACTATGGCTACACCTTC
.	TRBJ1-1	.	TRBV2	CASRGPENTEAFF	TGTGCCAGCAGGGGGCCAGAGAACACTGAAGCTTTCTTT
.	TRBJ1-6	.	TRBV6-5	CASSKDTAGSPLHF	TGTGCCAGCAGTAAGGACACGGCTGGATCACCCCTCCACTTT
.	TRBJ2-4	TRBD1	TRBV6-5	CASSRDRGMIQYF	TGTGCCAGCAGTAGGGACAGGGGTATGATTCAGTACTTC
.	TRBJ1-2	.	TRBV6-5	CASSREEGGYTF	TGTGCCAGCTCCAGGGAGGAGGGCGGCTACACCTTC
.	TRBJ2-7	.	TRBV7-2	CASSLGQFSYEQYF	TGTGCCAGCAGCTTAGGGCAGTTCTCCTACGAGCAGTACTTC
.	TRBJ2-1	.	TRBV29-1	CSVEGPLWNEQFF	TGCAGCGTTGAAGGGCCCCTTTGGAATGAGCAGTTCTTC
.	TRBJ2-2	TRBD2	TRBV7-9	CASSLGTSGNTGELFF	TGTGCCAGCAGCTTAGGGACTAGCGGTAACACCGGGGAGCTGTTTTTT
.	TRBJ1-1	TRBD1	TRBV7-7	CASSPGQGYEAFF	TGTGCTAGCAGCCCGGGACAGGGGTATGAAGCTTTCTTT
once	TRBJ1-5	.	TRBV3-1/TRBV3-2	CASSLGQHQPQHF	TGTGCCAGCAGCCTCGGACAGCATCAGCCCCAGCATTTT
.	TRBJ2-2	.	TRBV10-3	CAIRSGQPDTGELFF	TGTGCCATCAGATCTGGCCAACCCGACACCGGGGAGCTGTTTTTT
.	TRBJ1-5	TRBD1	TRBV18	CASSKGVTGVQPQHF	TGTGCCAGCTCAAAAGGGGTAACAGGGGTTCAGCCCCAGCATTTT
.	TRBJ2-3	TRBD2	TRBV6-2/TRBV6-3	CASSYSLQRGDTDTQYF	TGTGCCAGCAGTTACTCGCTCCAGCGGGGGGACACAGATACGCAGTATTTT
.	TRBJ2-7	.	TRBV11-1	CASSFSRAPYYEQYF	TGTGCCAGCAGCTTTAGCAGGGCCCCCTACTACGAGCAGTACTTC
.	TRBJ2-5	.	TRBV3-1/TRBV3-2	CASSLNQETQYF	TGTGCCAGCAGCCTCAATCAAGAGACCCAGTACTTC
.	TRBJ1-5	TRBD1	TRBV6-1	CASSEWGTGDQPQHF	TGTGCCAGCAGTGAGTGGGGGACAGGAGATCAGCCCCAGCATTTT